This entry lists 3 T cell receptor beta chains sequenced from one sample in a study of T-cell reconstitution after alpha-beta-depleted transplantation in children. Unique molecular identifiers were incorporated into the prepared TCRbeta library. One entry per CDR3 protein results from TCRdb running MiXCR on the PCR reads. The sample lists 200,000 or so distinct CDR3 sequences; approximately 6% were seen once. This material consisted of PBMCs, taken before TCRalphabeta/CD19-depleted stem cell transplant. The receptors here all came from a girl in the first two years of life with combined immunodeficiency, due to receive a stem cell transplant.

This clonotype has a count of ten or more. In nucleotides, the CDR3 is TGTGCCAGCAGTTTATACGCGGTAGGCTACACCTTC. Protein sequence: CASSLYAVGYTF. V gene TRBV28 combines with J gene TRBJ1-2; no firm D call. Germline-derived CDR1 and CDR2 are MDHEN and SYDVKM. This CDR3 spans 12 amino acids. Trimming pared 1 base from V and 8 bases from J, leaving 8 bases between.

This clonotype was recorded many times. This chain connects TRBV7-9 to TRBJ2-5, with TRBD1 matching 12 bases. The CDR3 covers 15 residues. Germline V gives CDR1 SEHNR, CDR2 FQNEAQ (reference sequence). V shed 7 bases, J shed 5 bases, and the junction held 8 bases outside the gene matches. The CDR3 reads CASNPGTGGGETQYF. Written as DNA, the CDR3 is TGTGCCAGCAACCCCGGGACAGGGGGCGGTGAGACCCAGTACTTC.

This clonotype was detected ten times or more. The chain employs TRBV12-3 or TRBV12-4 and TRBJ2-2; D remains ambiguous. Between the trimmed V and J ends, which lost 2 bases and 2 bases, there was a span of 3 bases. CDR3 length equals 13 residues. CDR3 residues: CASSLPNTGELFF. CDR3 in DNA: TGTGCCAGCAGTTTACCAAACACCGGGGAGCTGTTTTTT.